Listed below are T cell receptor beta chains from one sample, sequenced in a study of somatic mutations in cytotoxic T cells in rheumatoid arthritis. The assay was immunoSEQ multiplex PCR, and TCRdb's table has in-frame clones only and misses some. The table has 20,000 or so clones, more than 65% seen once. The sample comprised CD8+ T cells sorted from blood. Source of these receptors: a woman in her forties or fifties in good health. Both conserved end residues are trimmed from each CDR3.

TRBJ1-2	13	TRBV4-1	ASSQGQGSVYGYT
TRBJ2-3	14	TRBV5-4	ASSLVFHASLDTQY
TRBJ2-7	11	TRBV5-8	ASSLTANWEQY
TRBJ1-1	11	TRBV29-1	SARGGENTEAF
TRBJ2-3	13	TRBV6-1	ASSEGTSGGDTQY
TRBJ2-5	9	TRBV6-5	ASTDQETQY
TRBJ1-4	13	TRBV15	ATSTPTISNEKLF
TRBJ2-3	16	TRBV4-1	ASSQNRGPAGGADTQY
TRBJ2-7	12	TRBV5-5	ASNSRDASYEQY
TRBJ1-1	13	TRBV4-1	ASSQVGSLNTEAF
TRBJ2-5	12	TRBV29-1	SVEVGRGFKTQY
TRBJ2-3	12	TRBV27	ASSSRQGFDTQY
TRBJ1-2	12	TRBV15	ATGTEEYNYGYT
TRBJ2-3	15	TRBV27	ASSLFGLAAKVDTQY
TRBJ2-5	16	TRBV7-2	ASSFSPGLAAGGETQY
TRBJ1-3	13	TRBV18	ASSSGQGKGNTIY
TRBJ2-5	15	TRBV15	ATSPLGGTSEKETQY
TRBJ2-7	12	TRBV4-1	ASSQGRGGHEQY
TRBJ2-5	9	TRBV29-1	SAEGGETQY
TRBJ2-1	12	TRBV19	ASSKSPGHNEQF
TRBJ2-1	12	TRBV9	ASSVEISYNEQF
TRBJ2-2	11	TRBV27	ASSPGTPGELF